One sample yielded the 28 T cell receptor beta chains listed below, sequenced in a study of blood T cell repertoires in COVID-19. Using immunoSEQ multiplex PCR, the repertoire was profiled, and TCRdb retains in-frame clones only, with some absent. The data show 140,000 or so clones, over 70% seen once. Sequenced material: peripheral blood. These receptor sequences come from a woman aged 55-70 years with acute or convalescent COVID-19.

This clone was seen a few times. V gene TRBV5-1 combines with J gene TRBJ2-7, with 7 bases lining up with TRBD1. The V gene end was trimmed by 5 bases and the J gene end by 2 bases; junction bases not matched to a gene: 10. Germline CDR1 is SGHRS and CDR2 is YFSETQ. This CDR3 spans 15 amino acids. CDR3 in DNA: TGCGCCAGCAGGGAGTTACCGGGACAGACCTACGAGCAGTACTTC. This translates into CASRELPGQTYEQYF. Looking up the rest from reference TRBV5-1 and TRBJ2-7 gives the full variable domain: KAGVTQTPRYLIKTRGQQVTLSCSPISGHRSVSWYQQTPGQGLQFLFEYFSETQRNKGNFPGRFSGRQFSNSRSEMNVSTLELGDSALYLCASRELPGQTYEQYFGPGTRLTVT.

The rearrangement uses TRBV6-5 and TRBJ1-1; D ambiguous. Germline V gives CDR1 MNHEY, CDR2 SVGAGI. CDR3 size: 13 residues. Deletions cut 7 bases from V and 0 bases from J, with 9 bases between. CDR3 in DNA: TGTGCCAGCAAGCGAAGTATGAACACTGAAGCTTTCTTT. It encodes CASKRSMNTEAFF.

The chain carries TRBV14 and TRBJ1-4, with D unclear. Germline loops: CDR1 SGHDN, CDR2 FVKESK. Trimming pared 1 base from V and 13 bases from J, leaving 10 bases between. This CDR3 contains 12 residues. The CDR3 bases are TGTGCCAGCAGCCAAGTCCCCGGGGTACTGTTTTTT. Translating it yields CASSQVPGVLFF.

V is TRBV7-2 and J is TRBJ2-1; a possible D gene is TRBD2 (6 bases). Between the trimmed V and J ends, which lost 0 bases and 7 bases, there was a span of 13 bases. This CDR3 comprises 15 residues. Germline V gene data show CDR1 as SGHTA and CDR2 as FQGNSA. DNA of the CDR3: TGTGCCAGCAGCTTAGCTAGCGGTTTTACAAATGAGCAGTTCTTC. This gives the protein CASSLASGFTNEQFF.

This clone was detected only a few times. The chain combines TRBV7-9 with TRBJ1-5; the match to TRBD1 covers 7 bases. The CDR3 has 16 residues. Germline CDR1 reads SEHNR; CDR2 reads FQNEAQ (reference sequence). V lost 3 bases and J lost 2; bases outside the gene matches: 7. This chain's CDR3 is CASSLTGSGGNQPQHF. CDR3 DNA sequence: TGTGCCAGCAGCTTGACAGGGTCAGGCGGCAATCAGCCCCAGCATTTT.

This clone came up a few times. The chain recombines TRBV10-2 with TRBJ1-4; D possibly corresponds to TRBD1 (6 bases). V gave up 8 bases and J gave up 0 bases, with 19 bases separating them. This CDR3 spans 17 amino acids. Germline V gives CDR1 WSHSY, CDR2 SAAADI. The CDR3 sequence: CASGETGEIATNEKLFF. CDR3 sequence (DNA): TGCGCCAGCGGGGAGACAGGAGAAATTGCAACTAATGAAAAACTGTTTTTT.

The chain is built from TRBV29-1 and TRBJ2-7, with TRBD2 matching over 11 bases. Germline CDR1 SQVTM, CDR2 ANQGSEA. The CDR3 loop spans 14 amino acids. Losses at the gene ends were 6 bases for V and 0 bases for J; bases not matched to a gene: 4. The CDR3 here is CSVLAGGSSYEQYF. CDR3 DNA sequence: TGCAGCGTCTTAGCGGGAGGGAGCTCCTACGAGCAGTACTTC.

The chain employs TRBV4-1 and TRBJ1-2, with D hard to call. Germline CDR1 is MGHRA and CDR2 is YSYEKL. The V end was cut by 0 bases, the J end by 2 bases, with 7 bases between. The CDR3 spans 14 residues. CDR3 sequence (DNA): TGCGCCAGCAGCCAAGATAGAGTGAACTATGGCTACACCTTC. Amino acid sequence: CASSQDRVNYGYTF.

The CDR3: CASSLSSDRGWNTEAFF. The CDR3 nucleotides read TGTGCCAGCAGTTTATCCTCCGACAGGGGATGGAACACTGAAGCTTTCTTT. The gene calls are TRBV28 and TRBJ1-1, with 8 nucleotides matching TRBD1. CDR3 length: 17 residues. Looked up from germline, CDR1 is MDHEN and CDR2 is SYDVKM. After removal of 1 base from V and 1 base from J, the junction contained 8 bases not matched to a gene.

This chain joins TRBV9 and TRBJ1-2; possibly TRBD1 for D (6 bases). With 0 bases removed from V and 4 bases from J, the gap between germline ends came to 10 bases. Germline lookup yields CDR1 SGDLS and CDR2 YYNGEE. This CDR3 has 14 amino acids. CDR3 loop: CASSVGGRGYGYTF. CDR3 in DNA: TGTGCCAGCAGCGTAGGGGGCAGGGGCTATGGCTACACCTTC.

The DNA of the CDR3 is TGTGCCAGCAGCTTAGCTTTCGAGCAGAGGAAGACCCAGTACTTC. Translated: CASSLAFEQRKTQYF. The chain carries TRBV7-9 and TRBJ2-5, with D unclear. CDR3 size: 15 residues. Germline V gene lookup returns CDR1 SEHNR and CDR2 FQNEAQ (reference sequence). The V and J ends lost 0 bases and 6 bases respectively, with 14 bases between them.

The chain carries TRBV2 and TRBJ2-7; 10 bases are shared with TRBD2. The CDR3 contains 16 residues. Germline V lookup: CDR1 SNHLY, CDR2 FYNNEI. V lost 6 bases to trimming and J lost 4 bases; unmatched junction nucleotides: 12. The CDR3 loop is CASSPRGGSGRYEQYF. In DNA, the CDR3 is TGTGCCAGCAGCCCCCGGGGGGGTAGCGGGAGGTACGAGCAGTACTTC.

The rearrangement uses TRBV6-6 and TRBJ1-3; no firm D call. Trimming took 6 bases from V and 3 from J, leaving 9 bases between them. Looked up from germline, CDR1 is MNHNY and CDR2 is SVGAGI (reference sequence). The CDR3 runs 13 residues. The chain's CDR3 is CASRAEVGNTIYF. The CDR3 DNA is TGTGCCAGCAGGGCGGAGGTTGGAAACACCATATATTTT.

The V and J genes are TRBV7-9 and TRBJ2-1; 12 bases agree with TRBD2. The CDR3 runs 16 residues. CDR1 is SEHNR, CDR2 FQNEAQ, per germline (reference sequence). After removal of 2 bases from V and 4 bases from J, the junction contained 3 bases not matched to a gene. The DNA for the CDR3 is TGTGCCAGCAGCTTAACTAGCGGGAGGAGGTACAATGAGCAGTTCTTC. Residues: CASSLTSGRRYNEQFF.

The CDR3 sequence is CAIRPGGADSPLHF. The DNA of the CDR3 is TGTGCCATCAGGCCAGGGGGCGCTGATTCACCCCTCCACTTT. The chain employs TRBV10-3 and TRBJ1-6; 8 nucleotides line up with TRBD1. CDR1 is ENHRY and CDR2 is SYGVKD in the germline V gene. The CDR3 has 14 residues. J lost 8 bases, V lost 6 bases, and 6 bases had no gene match.

The chain combines TRBV28 with TRBJ2-3, with D maybe TRBD2 (6 bases). V lost 3 bases, J lost 0 bases, and 10 bases lay in between. CDR1 and CDR2 from the germline V gene are MDHEN and SYDVKM. The CDR3 covers 15 residues. CDR3 DNA: TGTGCCAGCAGTTTGGGGGACTTTAGCACAGATACGCAGTATTTT. Translation: CASSLGDFSTDTQYF.

The CDR3 DNA is TGTGCCAGCAGATTGATAGCGGGATACACAGATACGCAGTATTTT. Its translation: CASRLIAGYTDTQYF. The chain combines TRBV27 with TRBJ2-3; 8 bases are a match to TRBD2. V lost 6 bases to trimming and J lost 2 bases; unmatched junction nucleotides: 7. The germline V gene has CDR1 MNHEY and CDR2 SMNVEV (reference sequence). CDR3 length: 15 residues.

This clone was detected only a few times. V usage is TRBV27 and J usage is TRBJ2-7; 8 bases match TRBD1. The CDR3 spans 16 residues. Germline CDR1 MNHEY, CDR2 SMNVEV (reference sequence). The V and J ends lost 4 bases and 3 bases, in that order; junction bases with no gene match: 11. In DNA form, the CDR3 reads TGTGCCAGCAGTTCCATCCTGGACAGGGATAACTACGAGCAGTACTTC. It yields the protein CASSSILDRDNYEQYF.

The chain recombines TRBV5-4 with TRBJ1-1, with D maybe TRBD1 (5 bases). The CDR3 runs 14 residues. Germline CDR1 reads SGHNT; CDR2 reads YYREEE (reference sequence). V gave up 4 bases and J gave up 0 bases, with 10 bases separating them. The CDR3 DNA is TGTGCCAGCAGCACGCGGGGGGTGAACACTGAAGCTTTCTTT. Encoded protein: CASSTRGVNTEAFF.

This chain links TRBV7-9 with TRBJ2-1; D gene uncertain. Trimming cost V 0 bases and J 6 bases, with 3 bases left between them. The V gene's germline CDR1 is SEHNR and CDR2 FQNEAQ (reference sequence). The CDR3 consists of 12 residues. The CDR3 reads CASSLASNEQFF. The CDR3 coding sequence is TGTGCCAGCAGCTTAGCCTCCAATGAGCAGTTCTTC.

In its sample, this clone was seen a few times. The chain links TRBV6-6 to TRBJ2-7; D perhaps matches TRBD2 (6 bases). V gave up 4 bases and J gave up 3 bases, with 10 bases separating them. In germline, CDR1 is MNHNY, CDR2 SVGAGI (reference sequence). The CDR3 has 13 residues. Here the CDR3 DNA reads TGTGCCAGCAGTTCCGGGGGATACTACGAGCAGTACTTC. This sequence encodes CASSSGGYYEQYF.

This clone was counted once. This rearrangement joins TRBV20-1 to TRBJ2-5; no clear D. Per the germline V gene, CDR1 is DFQATT and CDR2 is SNEGSKA (reference sequence). There are 10 residues in the CDR3. V was cut by 6 bases and J by 5 bases, with 7 bases left in between. For the CDR3, the DNA is TGCAGTGCCGCGTGGGAGACCCAGTACTTC. Its translation is CSAAWETQYF.

The genes are TRBV5-4 and TRBJ2-3; D is perhaps TRBD2 (6 bases). V lost 3 bases and J lost 2, with 16 bases in between. The CDR3 contains 16 residues. The germline CDR1 and CDR2 sequences are SGHNT and YYREEE (reference sequence). The CDR3 nucleotides are TGTGCCAGCAGCTCTCTGGCTGCGGGAACCACAGATACGCAGTATTTT. Protein product: CASSSLAAGTTDTQYF.

The chain employs TRBV5-1 and TRBJ1-1; no definite D call. This CDR3 has 15 amino acids. Germline V CDR1 and CDR2: SGHRS, YFSETQ. Trimming took 4 bases from V and 0 from J, leaving 13 bases between them. The CDR3 is CASSPFGALNTEAFF. CDR3 nucleotide sequence: TGCGCCAGCAGCCCCTTCGGAGCCTTGAACACTGAAGCTTTCTTT.

The V gene is TRBV28, the J gene TRBJ2-1; D unclear. The V gene's germline CDR1 is MDHEN and CDR2 SYDVKM. The CDR3 loop spans 15 amino acids. The V gene lost 5 bases and the J gene lost 10 bases, with 21 bases spanning the gap. In DNA form, the CDR3 reads TGTGCCAGCAGTCTTTGGCTGGGCCAACACATAGAGCAGTTCTTC. As protein: CASSLWLGQHIEQFF.

This clone is a singleton in its sample. CDR3 residues: CASSHWTGDLCLCYGYTF. CDR3 nucleotides: TGTGCCAGCAGCCACTGGACAGGGGACCTCTGCCTATGTTATGGCTACACCTTC. The genes are TRBV3-1 (or the pseudogene TRBV3-2) and TRBJ1-2, with 9 bases that match TRBD1. V lost 3 bases and J lost 5; bases outside the gene matches: 16. This CDR3 comprises 18 residues. Germline assignment: CDR1 LGHDT and CDR2 YNNKEL (reference sequence).

The chain has TRBV11-2 and TRBJ2-5; D is undetermined. Germline-derived CDR1 and CDR2 are SGHAT and FQNNGV. V shed 0 bases and J shed 2 bases, with 16 bases lying between them. The CDR3 covers 17 residues. CDR3 amino acids: CASSLDTFGRRQETQYF. DNA of the CDR3: TGTGCCAGCAGCTTAGATACATTTGGGCGCCGACAAGAGACCCAGTACTTC.

This chain connects TRBV7-9 to TRBJ2-3, with 7 bases identical to TRBD2. V shed 5 bases and J 3 bases; nucleotides not matched to a gene: 8. There are 15 residues in the CDR3. Germline V CDR1 and CDR2: SEHNR, FQNEAQ (reference sequence). The CDR3 protein is CASSPRGVGTDTQYF. CDR3 in DNA: TGTGCCAGCAGCCCTCGGGGGGTTGGAACAGATACGCAGTATTTT.